Listed below are T cell receptor beta chains from one sample, sequenced in a study of lymphopenia after photon versus proton radiotherapy. Using immunoSEQ multiplex PCR, the repertoire was profiled, and TCRdb retains in-frame clones only, with some absent. The sample has around 50,000 clones, about 88% seen once; the top ten hold approximately 2%. This sample comprised peripheral blood, obtained from a patient treated with proton-based radiotherapy. The receptors come from a man between 60 and 75 years old with pancreatic cancer. Both conserved end residues are part of each CDR3. Each record gives: D gene, clone size, CDR3 length, J gene, V gene, CDR3 DNA, CDR3 protein. The D gene is left open where the match is weak. The listing skips clone size in some rows; elsewhere it reads once, few, many or a size class.

>-|-|17|TRBJ1-1|TRBV7-9
TGTGCCAGCAGCCTCTTAGGGGGGGGTAGGAGCCCCACCGAAGCTTTCTTT
CASSLLGGGRSPTEAFF
>-|few|14|TRBJ2-1|TRBV6-5
TGTGCCAGCCGTAGGTGGGAGGCCAACAATGAGCAGTTCTTC
CASRRWEANNEQFF
>TRBD1|-|15|TRBJ1-4|TRBV28
TGTGCCAGCAGTTTCGCCGGGACAGGGAATGAAAAACTGTTTTTT
CASSFAGTGNEKLFF
>TRBD1|-|16|TRBJ2-6|TRBV10-3
TGTGCCATCAGACAGGACAGGGACGCTGGGGCCAACGTCCTGACTTTC
CAIRQDRDAGANVLTF
>TRBD1|-|13|TRBJ1-6|TRBV2
TGTGCCAGCAGAGGACAGGGCGGTTCACCCCTCCACTTT
CASRGQGGSPLHF
>TRBD1|-|13|TRBJ2-7|TRBV13
TGTGCCACCCGCCGGACAGGGCACTACGAGCAGTACTTC
CATRRTGHYEQYF
>TRBD1|few|12|TRBJ2-5|TRBV29-1
TGCAGCGTTATCCCGACAGGGGAGACCCAGTACTTC
CSVIPTGETQYF
>-|-|14|TRBJ1-1|TRBV10-3
TGTGCCATCAGTGATGGAAGGGAATTCGCTGAAGCTTTCTTT
CAISDGREFAEAFF
>-|-|14|TRBJ2-2|TRBV7-8
TGTGCCAGCAGCTTAGTTGCAGGGACCGGGGAGCTGTTTTTC
CASSLVAGTGELFF
>-|-|15|TRBJ1-4|TRBV18
TGTGCCAGCTCACCCCGAGGAGCAACTAATGAAAAACTGTTTTTT
CASSPRGATNEKLFF
>-|-|13|TRBJ2-1|TRBV11-2
TGTGCCAGCAGCCAGGCGATTCGGGAAGAGCAGTTCTTC
CASSQAIREEQFF
>-|-|15|TRBJ1-5|TRBV5-5
TGTGCCAGCAGCCCTAACAGCGGTAGCAATCAGCCCCAGCATTTT
CASSPNSGSNQPQHF
>-|-|14|TRBJ2-5|TRBV19
TGTGCCAGTAGTTCCCGCAGCCACCAAGAGACCCAGTACTTC
CASSSRSHQETQYF
>-|few|11|TRBJ2-7|TRBV27
TGTGCCTGCCTGAAGGGGGGCGAGCAGTACTTC
CACLKGGEQYF
>TRBD1|-|16|TRBJ1-1|TRBV18
TGTGCCAGCTCACAGGGGGCGCGGAGGACCAACACTGAAGCTTTCTTT
CASSQGARRTNTEAFF
>-|once|17|TRBJ1-4|TRBV28
TGTGCCACCCGAACCTCATCCAACCCCGCAACTAATGAAAAACTGTTTTTT
CATRTSSNPATNEKLFF
>-|-|16|TRBJ2-5|TRBV15
TGTGCCACCAGCAGAGCGCAGGGAAGGGGTGGGGAGACCCAGTACTTC
CATSRAQGRGGETQYF
>-|-|13|TRBJ2-7|TRBV28
TGTGCCAGCAGTTATACAGCATCCCACGAGCAGTACTTC
CASSYTASHEQYF
>TRBD1|-|15|TRBJ2-7|TRBV28
TGTGCCAGCAGCTCGTCCGGGACAGGGTTCACCGAGCAGTACTTC
CASSSSGTGFTEQYF
>-|-|15|TRBJ1-6|TRBV4-1
TGCGCCAGCAGCCAAGACCCGACGGGGAATTCACCCCTCCACTTT
CASSQDPTGNSPLHF
>TRBD1|-|13|TRBJ1-3|TRBV6-1
TGTGCCAGCAGTGCCAGGGGGCAAAACACCATATATTTT
CASSARGQNTIYF
>TRBD2|once|17|TRBJ2-5|TRBV7-2
TGTGCCAGCAGCTTAGGCGAGGGAGGGCCACGACGTGGAACTCAGTACTTC
CASSLGEGGPRRGTQYF
>TRBD2|-|18|TRBJ2-1|TRBV4-1
TGCGCCAGCAGCCAAGTGGGGACTAGCGGGAGGCCCCAGCCATGGTGGATCTTC
CASSQVGTSGRPQPWWIF
>TRBD2|-|17|TRBJ2-2|TRBV19
TGTGCCAGTAGTACCTCACGCGGGAGGGTCGGCACCGGGGAGCTGTTTTTT
CASSTSRGRVGTGELFF
>TRBD1|few|14|TRBJ2-3|TRBV5-1
TGCGCCAGTTGCTCAGGGGGAAGAACAGATACGCAGTATTTT
CASCSGGRTDTQYF
>-|-|15|TRBJ2-5|TRBV7-7
TGTGCTAGCAGCTTAGCAGGCGGGACCCAAGAGACCCAGTACTTC
CASSLAGGTQETQYF
>TRBD2|-|14|TRBJ2-7|TRBV29-1
TGCAGCGCTGGAGCGGGGGGTATCTCCTACGAGCAGTACTTC
CSAGAGGISYEQYF
>-|-|16|TRBJ1-1|TRBV6-6
TGTGCCAGCAGTTATGGAGGGGGAGGCAGGAACACTGAAGCTTTCTTT
CASSYGGGGRNTEAFF
>TRBD1|-|13|TRBJ2-7|TRBV5-4
TGTGCCAGCAGCTTGGGGACAGGGGACGAGCAGTACTTC
CASSLGTGDEQYF
>TRBD2|once|14|TRBJ2-5|TRBV5-8
TGTGCCAGCAGCTTTCTCAGCGGGATTGGGACCCAGTACTTC
CASSFLSGIGTQYF
>-|-|15|TRBJ1-2|TRBV27
TGTGCCAGCAGTTTATTTGGGGGCATAGGCTATGGCTACACCTTC
CASSLFGGIGYGYTF
>-|-|12|TRBJ1-3|TRBV6-1
TGTGCCAGCAGTGAAGCACCGGGGGCCATATATTTT
CASSEAPGAIYF
>-|once|14|TRBJ2-7|TRBV5-1
TGCGCCAGCAGCTCCGACGGACACTCCTACGAGCAGTACTTC
CASSSDGHSYEQYF
>-|-|13|TRBJ1-2|TRBV28
TGTGCCAGCAGTTCTGGGTCCGGGGGTGGCTACACCTTC
CASSSGSGGGYTF
>-|-|15|TRBJ2-5|TRBV7-2
TGTGCCAGCAGCTTAATCATACCGTACCAAGAGACCCAGTACTTC
CASSLIIPYQETQYF
>-|few|19|TRBJ1-2|TRBV4-3
TGCGCCAGCAGCCAAGATCGGCAGGGAGCTGAAGTAGTTGCGCGGGGCTACACCTTC
CASSQDRQGAEVVARGYTF
>-|-|16|TRBJ2-1|TRBV5-8
TGTGCCAGCACCGTAACCGGGACTGGGACCTACAATGAGCAGTTCTTC
CASTVTGTGTYNEQFF
>-|-|18|TRBJ1-5|TRBV27
TGTGCCAGCAGTTTAATAGGGAATACTTTAGGGAGCAATCAGCCCCAGCATTTT
CASSLIGNTLGSNQPQHF
>-|-|14|TRBJ1-5|TRBV9
TGTGCCAGCAGCGTAGGCCACCACAATCAGCCCCAGCATTTT
CASSVGHHNQPQHF
>-|few|15|TRBJ1-2|TRBV4-2
TGTGCCAGCAGCCAAGATCGAGGAGATTACTATGGCTACACCTTC
CASSQDRGDYYGYTF
>TRBD1|-|14|TRBJ1-4|TRBV28
TGTGCCAGCAGTGCAGGGGGCGAGGCTGAAAAACTGTTTTTT
CASSAGGEAEKLFF
>-|-|17|TRBJ1-2|TRBV5-1
TGCGCCAGCAGCTTGGTCGGGACAACTGACACTAACTATGGCTACACCTTC
CASSLVGTTDTNYGYTF
>TRBD1|-|15|TRBJ2-7|TRBV28
TGTGCCAGCAGTTCCGGACAGGTGGCCGGCCATGAGCAGTACTTC
CASSSGQVAGHEQYF
>-|-|16|TRBJ2-3|TRBV29-1
TGCAGCGTGCTACCTACTTCGGGAAGAGGCACAGATACGCAGTATTTT
CSVLPTSGRGTDTQYF
>-|once|13|TRBJ2-7|TRBV18
TGTGCCAGCTCACCTCCTGGGATAGGAGAGCAGTACTTC
CASSPPGIGEQYF
>-|-|13|TRBJ1-3|TRBV19
TGTGCCAGTAGTCGGGACAATGGAAACACCATATATTTT
CASSRDNGNTIYF
>-|-|17|TRBJ2-5|TRBV11-2
TGTGCCAGCAGCGCCAGGGGCGGGAGATATATCGGAGAGACCCAGTACTTC
CASSARGGRYIGETQYF
>-|-|16|TRBJ1-5|TRBV10-3
TGTGCCATCAGTGAAGGATTGCTAAATAGCAATCAGCCCCAGCATTTT
CAISEGLLNSNQPQHF
>-|-|11|TRBJ1-1|TRBV20-1
TGCAGCCCGCTTGGTGGCACTGAAGCTTTCTTT
CSPLGGTEAFF
>TRBD2|-|15|TRBJ2-2|TRBV27
TGTGCCAGCAGTTTACGAAGCGGGAGCACCGGGGAGCTGTTTTTT
CASSLRSGSTGELFF
>TRBD2|-|18|TRBJ2-7|TRBV5-3
TGTGCCAGAAGTGTCAACCGAGGACTAGCGGGGACGATCTACGAGCAGTACTTC
CARSVNRGLAGTIYEQYF
>TRBD1|-|17|TRBJ2-7|TRBV28
TGTGCCAGCAGTTCCCCGGGACAGGGGGACCATTACTACGAGCAGTACTTC
CASSSPGQGDHYYEQYF
>-|-|14|TRBJ2-7|TRBV28
TGTGCCAGCAGTTTGCTCCAGGGTAAGGGCGAGCAGTACTTC
CASSLLQGKGEQYF
>-|once|19|TRBJ2-3|TRBV21-1
TGTGCCAGCAGCAAAGGGGGACTAGCGGGAGTGTTTCTCACAGATACGCAGTATTTT
CASSKGGLAGVFLTDTQYF